This T cell receptor (beta chain) was identified in a study of early T cells in non-severe SARS-CoV-2 infection (dated by TCRdb to the early 2020s). About the full investigation: Because TCR sequencing was done on bulk RNA from unsorted whole blood, the alpha and beta chains could not be paired. General study outcomes and caveats: VDJdb matching was skewed toward anti-spike CD8 responses, so virus-specific expansions were likely underestimated and private and CD4 specificities were missed.

Comments on this clonotype: Which antigen it targets is not known. Base qualities are not provided; no much larger clone lies one nucleotide away.

Trimming leaves V shorter by 3 bases and J shorter by 5 bases, with the junction holding 13 bases beyond the gene matches. CDR1 and CDR2 are drawn from the germline V gene: SQVTM, ANQGSEA. The CDR3 starts with the cysteine, ends with the phenylalanine, and has 16 residues. Only the CDR3 portion is preserved as DNA: 48 bases, with reading frame beginning at the first base. Library method: 5' RACE. TCRdb lists the instrument as NextSeq 500. The TCR library protocol attached unique molecular identifiers to individual cDNA molecules to correct for sequencing error and PCR bias. Both TCR alpha and beta chains were sequenced, and tight co-correlation was observed between alpha and beta sequence abundances in each sample. In the source study's methods: Decombinator V4 was used to annotate the V gene, J gene and CDR3 of the TCR sequences. TCRs were defined as expanded if a significant change between any two time points was detected under a Poisson model with p below 0.0001. Abundances of TCRs were expressed as counts per million after normalisation to the total number of TCRs sequenced in each sample. TRAV1-2 paired with TRAJ12, TRAJ20 or TRAJ33 defined MAIT TCRs, while TRAV10 paired with TRAJ18 defined iNKT TCRs. A search of VDJdb, accessed on 1 November 2021, was run for TCRs annotated to CMV, EBV and SARS-CoV-2, with TCRs annotated for multiple antigens excluded. TCRdb ran its own pipeline on the public reads, namely fastp trimming at Q25 and MiXCR clone calling, and kept in-frame beta chains. Identical CDR3 proteins give one entry, which carries the most common genes and DNA. TCRdb, not the authors, supplied the V and J calls. The sample data list some 51,000 distinct CDR3 sequences, and about 15% of these were observed just once. Approximately 11% of the sample is held by the ten biggest clonotypes.

Set within a cohort of healthcare workers in London, UK, this nested case-control study involved weekly PCR testing of nasopharyngeal swabs along with blood sampling. Healthcare workers were enrolled in the week of the UK lockdown, from 23 to 31 March 2020, and were followed every week for up to roughly 16 weeks. Here the sequenced sample was whole blood, taken at baseline. Recombination linked TRBV29-1 to TRBJ2-5, and 9 junction bases match TRBD2. This clonotype originated in an adult who was a healthcare worker with PCR-confirmed SARS-CoV-2 infection or an uninfected control (not recorded which). CDR3 protein: CSVDGAGGHVTETQYF. The DNA sequence is TGCAGCGTTGATGGAGCGGGAGGACATGTTACGGAGACCCAGTACTTC. The full variable domain, with segments outside the CDR3 supplied by the reference TRBV29-1 and TRBJ2-5 proteins, appears as SAVISQKPSRDICQRGTSLTIQCQVDSQVTMMFWYRQQPGQSLTLIATANQGSEATYESGFVIDKFPISRPNLTFSTLTVSNMSPEDSSIYLCSVDGAGGHVTETQYFGPGTRLLVL.